This T cell receptor beta chain is drawn from a study of beta chain features in type 1 diabetes. General observations from the study: TCRB CDR3s were moderately but significantly shorter in Type 1 diabetes patients in all four CD4+ subsets. The naive, central memory and Treg TCRB repertoires of patients appeared to be more similar to one another than those of healthy donors. Insertion counts at VDJ junctions were lower in type 1 diabetes patients, who also showed more deletions there.

On this clone: Antigen unknown. One end of the junction is discordant with germline, which a read error may explain.

In germline, CDR1 is MGHRA, CDR2 YSYEKL. CDR3 length: 15 amino acids. The isolated RNA, all of it, was reverse transcribed, so expressed TCRB transcripts were what got sequenced. Sequencing was performed with immunoSEQ multiplex PCR; in TCRdb, only in-frame clones are kept and a portion is missing. The sample contains about 340,000 clones, roughly 14% of which appear only once. Post-sort purity exceeded 98% for all sorted populations. This chain connects TRBV4-1 to TRBJ2-1; 16 nucleotides line up with TRBD2. The sample was naive CD4+ T cells from blood. The receptor comes from a woman under 30 with type 1 diabetes. CDR3 bases: TGCGCCAGCAGCCCCGGGACTAGCGGGAGGGCTAGTAACCTCTTC. Encoded protein: CASSPGTSGRASNLF.